This T cell receptor (beta chain) originates from a study of blood T cells in healthy people across ages. Germline loops: CDR1 SGHVS, CDR2 FQNEAQ. The CDR3 totals 16 residues. V shed 5 bases and J 5 bases; nucleotides not matched to a gene: 10. Sample-barcoded 5' priming and a J-beta primer mix drove a second PCR of 7 to 11 cycles. MiXCR was run by TCRdb on the 5' RACE reads, yielding one entry per CDR3 protein. The sample consists of some 730,000 distinct CDR3 sequences, over 20% of them appearing once. This clonotype was counted a few times. The receptor was isolated from a man between 65 and 85 years old in good health. The chain uses TRBV7-8 and TRBJ2-5; 11 nucleotides align to TRBD2. The sequencing input was blood. The CDR3: CASSPPTSGSEETQYF. In nucleotides, the CDR3 is TGTGCCAGCAGCCCACCTACTAGCGGGAGTGAGGAGACCCAGTACTTC.